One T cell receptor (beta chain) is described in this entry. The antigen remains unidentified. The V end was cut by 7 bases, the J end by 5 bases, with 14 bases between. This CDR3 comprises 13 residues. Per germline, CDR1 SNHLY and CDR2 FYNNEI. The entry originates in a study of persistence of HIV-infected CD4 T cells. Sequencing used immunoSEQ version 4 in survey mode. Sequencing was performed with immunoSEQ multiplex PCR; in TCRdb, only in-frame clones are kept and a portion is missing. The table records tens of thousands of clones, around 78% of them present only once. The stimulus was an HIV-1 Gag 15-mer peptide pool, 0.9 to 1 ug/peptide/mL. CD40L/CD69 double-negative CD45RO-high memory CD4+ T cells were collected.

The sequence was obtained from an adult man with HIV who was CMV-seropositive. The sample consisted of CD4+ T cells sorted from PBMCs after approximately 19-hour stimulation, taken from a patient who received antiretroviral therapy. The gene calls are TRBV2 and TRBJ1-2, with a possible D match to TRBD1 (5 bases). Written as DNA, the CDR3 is TGTGCCAGCATTCTGACAGAAGAATATGGCTACACCTTC. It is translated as CASILTEEYGYTF.